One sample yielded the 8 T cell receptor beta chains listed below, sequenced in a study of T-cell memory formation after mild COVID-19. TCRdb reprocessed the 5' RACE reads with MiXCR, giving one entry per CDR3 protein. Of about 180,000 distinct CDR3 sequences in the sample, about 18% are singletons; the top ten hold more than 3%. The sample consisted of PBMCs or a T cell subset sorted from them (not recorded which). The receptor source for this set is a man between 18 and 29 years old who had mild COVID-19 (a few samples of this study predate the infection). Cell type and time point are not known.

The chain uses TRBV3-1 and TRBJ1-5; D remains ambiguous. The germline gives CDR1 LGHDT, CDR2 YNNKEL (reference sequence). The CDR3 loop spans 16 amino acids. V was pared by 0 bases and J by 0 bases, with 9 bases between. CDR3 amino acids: CASSQDHGNSNQPQHF. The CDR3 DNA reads TGTGCCAGCAGCCAAGATCACGGGAATAGCAATCAGCCCCAGCATTTT.

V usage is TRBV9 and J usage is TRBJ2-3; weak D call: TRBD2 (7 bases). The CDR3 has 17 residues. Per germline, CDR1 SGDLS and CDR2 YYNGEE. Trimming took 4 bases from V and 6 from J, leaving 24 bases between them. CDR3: CASSPRGGDLSFDTQYF. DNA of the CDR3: TGTGCCAGCAGCCCTAGGGGGGGGGACCTAAGCTTTGATACGCAGTATTTT.

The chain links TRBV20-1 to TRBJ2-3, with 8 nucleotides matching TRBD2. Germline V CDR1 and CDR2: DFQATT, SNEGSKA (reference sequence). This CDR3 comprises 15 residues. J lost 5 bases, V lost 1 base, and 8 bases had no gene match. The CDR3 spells CSARAPGGPGDTQYF. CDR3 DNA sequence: TGCAGTGCTAGAGCCCCGGGGGGGCCGGGAGATACGCAGTATTTT.

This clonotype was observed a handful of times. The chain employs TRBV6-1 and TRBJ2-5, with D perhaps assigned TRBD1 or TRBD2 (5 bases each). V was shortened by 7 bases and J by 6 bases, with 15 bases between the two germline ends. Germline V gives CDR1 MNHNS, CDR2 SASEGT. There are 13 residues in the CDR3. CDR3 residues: CASTWDLRQTQYF. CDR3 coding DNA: TGTGCCAGCACCTGGGACCTGCGGCAGACCCAGTACTTC.

The CDR3 DNA is TGTGCCAGCTCACCTCTTAACACCGTCAACGAGCAGTACGTC. Amino acid sequence: CASSPLNTVNEQYV. The V and J genes are TRBV18 and TRBJ2-7; D not certain. The germline CDR1 and CDR2 sequences are KGHSH and LQKENI. CDR3 size: 14 residues. The V end was cut by 3 bases, the J end by 5 bases, with 14 bases between.

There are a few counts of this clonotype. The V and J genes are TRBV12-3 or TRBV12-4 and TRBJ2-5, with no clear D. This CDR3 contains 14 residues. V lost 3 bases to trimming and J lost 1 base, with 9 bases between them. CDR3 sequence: CASSFSEPQETQYF. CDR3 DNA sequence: TGTGCCAGCAGTTTCTCCGAACCCCAAGAGACCCAGTACTTC.

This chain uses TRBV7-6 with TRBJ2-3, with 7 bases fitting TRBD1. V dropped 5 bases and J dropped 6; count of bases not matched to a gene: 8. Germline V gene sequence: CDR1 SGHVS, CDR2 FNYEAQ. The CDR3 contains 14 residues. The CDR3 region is CASSPQTGWDTQYF. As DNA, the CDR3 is TGTGCCAGCAGCCCGCAGACAGGGTGGGATACGCAGTATTTT.

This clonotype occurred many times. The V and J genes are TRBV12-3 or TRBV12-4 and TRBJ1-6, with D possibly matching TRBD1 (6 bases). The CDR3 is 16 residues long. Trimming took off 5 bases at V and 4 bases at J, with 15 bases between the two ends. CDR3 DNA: TGTGCCAGCAGTCCCGGGGGCCATTCATATAATTCACCCCTCCACTTT. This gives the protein CASSPGGHSYNSPLHF.